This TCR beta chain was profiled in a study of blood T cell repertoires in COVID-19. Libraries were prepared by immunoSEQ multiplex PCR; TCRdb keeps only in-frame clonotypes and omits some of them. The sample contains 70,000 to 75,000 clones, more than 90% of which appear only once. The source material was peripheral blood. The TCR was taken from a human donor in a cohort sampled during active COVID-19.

The CDR3 reads CASSKSLWTSSTLSYNEQFF. The CDR3 coding sequence is TGTGCCAGCAGCAAAAGTCTATGGACTAGTAGTACTCTAAGTTACAATGAGCAGTTCTTC. V usage is TRBV21-1 and J usage is TRBJ2-1; TRBD2 is the table's D call, not checked against the DNA. TRBV21-1 is reported as a pseudogene. There are 20 residues in the CDR3.